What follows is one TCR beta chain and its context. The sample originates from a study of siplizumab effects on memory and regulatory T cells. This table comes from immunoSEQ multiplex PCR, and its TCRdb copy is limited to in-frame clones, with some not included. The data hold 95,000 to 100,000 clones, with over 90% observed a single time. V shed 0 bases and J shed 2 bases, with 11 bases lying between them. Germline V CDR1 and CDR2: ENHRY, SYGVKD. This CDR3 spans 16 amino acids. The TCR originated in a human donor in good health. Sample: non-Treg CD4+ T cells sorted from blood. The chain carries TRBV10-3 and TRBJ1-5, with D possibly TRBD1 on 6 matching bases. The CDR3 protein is CAISESPGDGNQPQHF. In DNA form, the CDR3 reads TGTGCCATCAGTGAGTCACCAGGGGACGGCAATCAGCCCCAGCATTTT.